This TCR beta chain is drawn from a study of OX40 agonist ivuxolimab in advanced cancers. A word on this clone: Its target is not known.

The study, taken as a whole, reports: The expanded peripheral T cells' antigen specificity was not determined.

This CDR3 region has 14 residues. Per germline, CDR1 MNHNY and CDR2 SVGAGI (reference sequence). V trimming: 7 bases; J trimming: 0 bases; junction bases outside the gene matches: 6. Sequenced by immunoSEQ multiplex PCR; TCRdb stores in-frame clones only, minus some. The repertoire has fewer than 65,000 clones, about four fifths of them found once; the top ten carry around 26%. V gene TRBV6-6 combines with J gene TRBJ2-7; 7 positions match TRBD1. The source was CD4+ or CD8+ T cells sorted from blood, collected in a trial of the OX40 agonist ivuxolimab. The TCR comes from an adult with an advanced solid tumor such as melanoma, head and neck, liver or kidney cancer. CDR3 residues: CASIHRDSSYEQYF. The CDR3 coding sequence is TGTGCCAGCATCCACCGGGACAGCTCCTACGAGCAGTACTTC.